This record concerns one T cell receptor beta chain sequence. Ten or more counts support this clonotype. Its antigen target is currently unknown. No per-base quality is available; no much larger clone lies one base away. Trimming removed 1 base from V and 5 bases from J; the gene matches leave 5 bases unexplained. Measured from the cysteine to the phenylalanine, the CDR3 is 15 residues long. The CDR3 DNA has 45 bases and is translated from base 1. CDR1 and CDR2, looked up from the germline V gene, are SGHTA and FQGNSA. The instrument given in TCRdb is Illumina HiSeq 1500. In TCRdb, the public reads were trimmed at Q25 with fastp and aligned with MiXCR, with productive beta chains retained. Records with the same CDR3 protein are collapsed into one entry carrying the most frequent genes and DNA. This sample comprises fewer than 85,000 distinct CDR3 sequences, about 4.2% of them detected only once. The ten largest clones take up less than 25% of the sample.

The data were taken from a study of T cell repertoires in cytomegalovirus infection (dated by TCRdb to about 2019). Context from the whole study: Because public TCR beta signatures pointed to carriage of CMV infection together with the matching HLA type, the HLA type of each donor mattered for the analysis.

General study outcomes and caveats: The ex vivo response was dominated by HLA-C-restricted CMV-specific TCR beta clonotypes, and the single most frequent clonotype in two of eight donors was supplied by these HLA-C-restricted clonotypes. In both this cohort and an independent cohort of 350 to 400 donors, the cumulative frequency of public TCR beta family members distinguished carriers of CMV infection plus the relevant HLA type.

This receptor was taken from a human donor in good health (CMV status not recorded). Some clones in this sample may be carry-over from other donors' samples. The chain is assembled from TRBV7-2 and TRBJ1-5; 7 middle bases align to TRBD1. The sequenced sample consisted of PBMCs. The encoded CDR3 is CASSLVAGGDQPQHF. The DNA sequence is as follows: TGTGCCAGCAGCTTAGTGGCAGGGGGGGATCAGCCCCAGCATTTT.